A selection of T cell receptor beta chains follows, all from one sample in a study of blood T cell repertoires in COVID-19. Assay: immunoSEQ multiplex PCR; the TCRdb copy retains only in-frame clones and omits some. The table shows fewer than 350,000 clones, with 80% to 90% occurring only once. The material sequenced was peripheral blood. Source of these receptors: a woman between 50 and 59 years old who had recovered from COVID-19. CDR3s include the opening cysteine and the closing phenylalanine or tryptophan. D genes are given only for firm matches. Clone sizes are given selectively: once, few, many, or a class where the clone is expanded.

J,size,D,V,CDR3,DNA
TRBJ1-5,.,TRBD1,TRBV30,CAWSRTGGGQPQHF,TGTGCCTGGAGTCGGACAGGGGGCGGGCAGCCCCAGCATTTT
TRBJ2-2,.,.,TRBV28,CASSLLAAGGELFF,TGTGCCAGCAGTTTATTGGCAGCAGGCGGGGAGCTGTTTTTT
TRBJ1-4,.,.,TRBV7-5,CARSPDRGVTTNEKLFF,TGTGCCAGAAGCCCGGACAGGGGAGTAACAACTAATGAAAAACTGTTTTTT
TRBJ2-3,.,TRBD2,TRBV19,CASSIQRGTDTQYF,TGTGCCAGTAGTATCCAGCGGGGTACAGATACGCAGTATTTT
TRBJ1-5,once,.,TRBV5-6,CASSPRGGINQPQHF,TGTGCCAGCAGCCCCCGAGGAGGGATCAATCAGCCCCAGCATTTT
TRBJ1-4,.,.,TRBV5-6,CASSAGTSEKLFF,TGTGCCAGCAGCGCCGGGACTTCTGAAAAACTGTTTTTT
TRBJ1-3,once,.,TRBV5-6,CASGLGAGNTIYF,TGTGCCAGCGGTTTAGGGGCCGGAAACACCATATATTTT
TRBJ2-7,once,TRBD2,TRBV4-3,CASSQDRLARYEQYF,TGCGCCAGCAGCCAAGACCGACTAGCGCGCTACGAGCAGTACTTC
TRBJ2-2,.,.,TRBV12-3/TRBV12-4,CASSLNGGELFF,TGTGCCAGCAGCCTTAACGGCGGGGAGCTGTTTTTT
TRBJ2-7,.,.,TRBV10-1,CASSETIKAGAYEQYF,TGCGCCAGCAGTGAGACGATCAAAGCAGGCGCCTACGAGCAGTACTTC